The 17 T cell receptor beta chains given below trace back to one sample, sequenced in a study of monozygotic twins with inflammatory bowel disease (dated by TCRdb to between 2018 and 2021). The library was obtained by 5' RACE. These reads were obtained on an Illumina HiSeq 2500. TCRdb reprocessed the reads into one record per CDR3 protein sequence, lacking DNA. The sample's records list around 99,000 distinct CDR3 sequences. 12% of the sample goes to the ten largest clones. Sequenced sample: blood. These receptors all stem from a human donor with ulcerative colitis or Crohn's disease, or a healthy co-twin of an affected twin (not recorded which).

V and J are TRBV27 and TRBJ2-3; lacking DNA, the TRBD1 call made by TCRdb goes unchecked. The length of the CDR3 is 16 residues. Germline V lookup: CDR1 MNHEY, CDR2 SMNVEV (reference sequence). The CDR3 region is CASSLSPGQGPDTQYF.

The chain carries TRBV28 and TRBJ1-2. The germline V gene has CDR1 MDHEN and CDR2 SYDVKM. This CDR3 is built from 13 residues. CDR3 protein: CASSEQTNYGYTF.

This chain joins TRBV13 and TRBJ2-7. The CDR3 sequence is 14 residues long. The germline V gene encodes CDR1 PRHDT and CDR2 FYEKMQ (reference sequence). The CDR3 sequence is CASSLEANSYEQYF.

This rearrangement joins TRBV7-7 to TRBJ2-7; checking the TCRdb D call of TRBD2 is not possible without DNA. The CDR3 contains 16 residues. Per the germline V gene, CDR1 is SSHAT and CDR2 is FNYEAQ (reference sequence). CDR3 amino acids: CASSLEGLAGPYEQYF.

V usage is TRBV11-3 and J usage is TRBJ2-2; TCRdb names TRBD1, which stays unverified in the absence of DNA. The CDR3 loop spans 16 amino acids. Per germline, CDR1 SGHNT and CDR2 YENEEA. The CDR3 region is CASSRGLGQNTGELFF.

The chain combines TRBV5-1 with TRBJ2-2. CDR1 is SGHRS, CDR2 YFSETQ, per germline. The CDR3 length is 14 residues. This CDR3 is CASSLGYPTGELFF.

J is TRBJ2-5 and V is TRBV24-1; TCRdb's D call of TRBD2 is untestable without DNA. Germline V lookup: CDR1 KGHDR, CDR2 SFDVKD. The CDR3 is 16 amino acids. CDR3 residues: CATSDFDPSEEETQYF.

The rearrangement links TRBV7-2 to TRBJ2-7; the TCRdb call, TRBD2, lacks DNA for checking. The CDR3 totals 12 residues. Germline V gives CDR1 SGHTA, CDR2 FQGNSA. The CDR3 reads CASSQSGSALRF.

The J gene is TRBJ2-5, the V gene TRBV20-1; as DNA is missing, the TRBD2 call by TCRdb cannot be tested. This CDR3 comprises 18 residues. The germline gives CDR1 DFQATT, CDR2 SNEGSKA (reference sequence). CDR3 in amino acids: CSASPALAGGVVTKTQYF.

V is TRBV7-8 and J is TRBJ2-3; without DNA, the TCRdb call of TRBD2 cannot be checked. The V gene's germline CDR1 is SGHVS and CDR2 FQNEAQ. The CDR3 consists of 15 residues. CDR3 in amino acids: CASSSSGLRADTQYF.

This chain joins TRBV5-1 and TRBJ1-6. CDR1 is SGHRS, CDR2 YFSETQ, per germline. This CDR3 is 13 amino acids long. The CDR3 protein is CASSLETHSPLHF.

The V call is TRBV12-3 or TRBV12-4, the J call TRBJ2-7. There are 14 residues in the CDR3. CDR3 protein: CASSLDSPSYEQYF.

The rearrangement uses TRBV6-2 or TRBV6-3 and TRBJ2-7; lacking DNA, the TRBD1 call made by TCRdb goes unchecked. This CDR3 is built from 15 residues. Germline assignment: CDR1 MNHEY and CDR2 SVGEGT. This CDR3 reads CASRDPGRNSYEQYF.

The chain links TRBV12-3 or TRBV12-4 to TRBJ2-7; the TRBD1 assignment by TCRdb is unverifiable without DNA. The CDR3 loop spans 14 amino acids. Here the CDR3 reads CASRDRSSSYEQYF.

V is TRBV3-1 and J is TRBJ2-7; TCRdb's D call of TRBD1 is untestable without DNA. The CDR3 has 14 residues. The germline V gene has CDR1 LGHDT and CDR2 YNNKEL (reference sequence). The CDR3 reads CASSQALTQGEQYF.

The genes are TRBV5-1 and TRBJ2-2; TCRdb proposes TRBD1, but this gene call is untestable without DNA. The length of the CDR3 is 17 residues. CDR1 is SGHRS and CDR2 is YFSETQ in the germline V gene. The CDR3: CASSLWGAGSNTGELFF.

CDR3: CSARGAGGVYEQFF. The rearrangement joins TRBV20-1 to TRBJ2-1; TCRdb proposes TRBD2, but this gene call is untestable without DNA. CDR1 DFQATT and CDR2 SNEGSKA come from the germline V gene (reference sequence). This CDR3 comprises 14 residues.